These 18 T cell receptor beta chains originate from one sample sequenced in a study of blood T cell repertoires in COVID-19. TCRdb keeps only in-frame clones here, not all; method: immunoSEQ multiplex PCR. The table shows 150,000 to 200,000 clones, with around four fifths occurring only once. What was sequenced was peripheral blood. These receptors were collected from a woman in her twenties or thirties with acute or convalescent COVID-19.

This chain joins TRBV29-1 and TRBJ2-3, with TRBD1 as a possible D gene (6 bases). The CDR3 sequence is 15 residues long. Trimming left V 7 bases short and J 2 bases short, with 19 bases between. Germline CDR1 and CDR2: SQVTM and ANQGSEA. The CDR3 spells CSADQPRGFTDTQYF. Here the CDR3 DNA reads TGCAGCGCCGACCAACCCAGGGGATTCACAGATACGCAGTATTTT.

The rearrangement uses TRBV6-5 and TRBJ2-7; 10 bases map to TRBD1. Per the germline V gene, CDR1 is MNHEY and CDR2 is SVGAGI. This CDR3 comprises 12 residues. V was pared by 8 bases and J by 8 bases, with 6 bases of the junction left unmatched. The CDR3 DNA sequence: TGTGCCAGCGGGGACAGGGGTGAGAAGCAGTACTTC. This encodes CASGDRGEKQYF.

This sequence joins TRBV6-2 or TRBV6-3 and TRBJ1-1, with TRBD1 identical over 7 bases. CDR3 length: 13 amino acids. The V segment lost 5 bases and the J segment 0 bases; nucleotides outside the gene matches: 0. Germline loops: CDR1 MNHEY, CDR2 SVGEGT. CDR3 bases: TGTGCCAGCAGTGACAGGGTGAACACTGAAGCTTTCTTT. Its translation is CASSDRVNTEAFF.

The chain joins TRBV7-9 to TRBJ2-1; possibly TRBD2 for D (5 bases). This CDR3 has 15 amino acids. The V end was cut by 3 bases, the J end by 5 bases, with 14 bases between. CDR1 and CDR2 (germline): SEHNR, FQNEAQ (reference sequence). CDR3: CASSFSDSGNNEQFF. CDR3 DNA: TGTGCCAGCAGCTTTTCGGACTCGGGCAACAATGAGCAGTTCTTC.

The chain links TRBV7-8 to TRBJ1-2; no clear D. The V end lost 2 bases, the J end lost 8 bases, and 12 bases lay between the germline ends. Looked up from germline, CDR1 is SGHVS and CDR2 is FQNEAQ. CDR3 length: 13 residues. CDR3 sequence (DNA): TGTGCCAGCAGCTTATCCGGGGTGGGAGGCTACACCTTC. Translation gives CASSLSGVGGYTF.

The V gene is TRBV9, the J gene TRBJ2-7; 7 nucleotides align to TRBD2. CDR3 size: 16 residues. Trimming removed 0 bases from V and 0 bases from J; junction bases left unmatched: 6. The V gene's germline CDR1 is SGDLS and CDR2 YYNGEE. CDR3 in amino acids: CASSVDRGVGSYEQYF. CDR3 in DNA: TGTGCCAGCAGCGTAGATCGGGGGGTGGGCTCCTACGAGCAGTACTTC.

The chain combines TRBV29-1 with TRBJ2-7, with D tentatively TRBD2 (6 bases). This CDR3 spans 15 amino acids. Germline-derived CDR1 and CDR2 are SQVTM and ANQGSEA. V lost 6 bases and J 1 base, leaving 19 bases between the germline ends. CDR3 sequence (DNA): TGCAGCGTCGGAGGGTTACCTAGCGCGTCCTACGAGCAGTACTTC. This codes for CSVGGLPSASYEQYF.

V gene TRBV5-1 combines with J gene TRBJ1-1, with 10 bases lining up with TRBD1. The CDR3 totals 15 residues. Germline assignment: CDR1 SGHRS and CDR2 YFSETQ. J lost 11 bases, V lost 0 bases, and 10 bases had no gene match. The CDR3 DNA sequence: TGCGCCAGCAGCTTGGCCGGGACAGGGGTTCGTCGTGCTTTCTTT. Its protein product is CASSLAGTGVRRAFF. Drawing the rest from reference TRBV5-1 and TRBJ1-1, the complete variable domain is KAGVTQTPRYLIKTRGQQVTLSCSPISGHRSVSWYQQTPGQGLQFLFEYFSETQRNKGNFPGRFSGRQFSNSRSEMNVSTLELGDSALYLCASSLAGTGVRRAFFGQGTRLTVV.

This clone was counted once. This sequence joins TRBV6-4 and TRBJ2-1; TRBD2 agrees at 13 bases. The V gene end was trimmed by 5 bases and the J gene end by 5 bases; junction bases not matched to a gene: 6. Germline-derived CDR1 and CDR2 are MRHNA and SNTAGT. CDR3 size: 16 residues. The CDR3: CASSPRTSGGHNEQFF. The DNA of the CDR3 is TGTGCCAGCAGTCCCCGGACTAGCGGGGGCCACAATGAGCAGTTCTTC.

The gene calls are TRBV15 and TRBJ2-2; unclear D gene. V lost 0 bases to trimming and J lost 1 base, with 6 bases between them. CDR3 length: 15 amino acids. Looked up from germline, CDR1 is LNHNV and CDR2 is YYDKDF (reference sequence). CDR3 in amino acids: CATSRDRQNTGELFF. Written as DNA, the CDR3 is TGTGCCACCAGCAGAGATCGACAGAACACCGGGGAGCTGTTTTTT.

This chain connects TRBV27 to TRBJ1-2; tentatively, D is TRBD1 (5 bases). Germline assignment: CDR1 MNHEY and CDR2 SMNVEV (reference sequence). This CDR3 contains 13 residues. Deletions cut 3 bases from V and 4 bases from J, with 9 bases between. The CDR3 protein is CASSFQGTYGYTF. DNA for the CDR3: TGTGCCAGCAGTTTTCAGGGCACCTATGGCTACACCTTC.

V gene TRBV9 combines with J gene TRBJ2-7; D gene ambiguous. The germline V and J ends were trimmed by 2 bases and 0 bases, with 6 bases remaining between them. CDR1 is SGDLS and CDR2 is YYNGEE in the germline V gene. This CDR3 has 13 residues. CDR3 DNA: TGTGCCAGCAGCGTTAGCCCCTCCTACGAGCAGTACTTC. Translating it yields CASSVSPSYEQYF.

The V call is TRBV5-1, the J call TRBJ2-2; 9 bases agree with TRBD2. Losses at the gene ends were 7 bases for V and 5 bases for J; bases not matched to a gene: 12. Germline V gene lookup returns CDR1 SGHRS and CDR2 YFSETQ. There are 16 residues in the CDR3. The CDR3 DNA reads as TGCGCCAGCTACCAATTAGCGGGAGCTAGAACCGGGGAGCTGTTTTTT. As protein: CASYQLAGARTGELFF.

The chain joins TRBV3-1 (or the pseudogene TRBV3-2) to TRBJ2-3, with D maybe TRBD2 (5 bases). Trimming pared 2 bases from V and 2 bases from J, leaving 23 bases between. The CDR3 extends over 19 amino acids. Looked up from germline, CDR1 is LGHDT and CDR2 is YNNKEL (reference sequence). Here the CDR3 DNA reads TGTGCCAGCAGCCAATTCGGGGTATTCCGGGCATCCAACACAGATACGCAGTATTTT. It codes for CASSQFGVFRASNTDTQYF.

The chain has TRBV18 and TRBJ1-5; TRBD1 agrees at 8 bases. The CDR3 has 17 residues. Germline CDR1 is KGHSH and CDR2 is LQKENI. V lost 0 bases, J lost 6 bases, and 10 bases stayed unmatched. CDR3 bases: TGTGCCAGCTCACCACCGATACAGGGGGGGCTTGTTCAGCCCCAGCATTTT. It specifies CASSPPIQGGLVQPQHF.

The CDR3 DNA is TGCGCCAGCAGCCAACCCCACCGGCGGGACACTGAAGCTTTCTTT. It specifies CASSQPHRRDTEAFF. The chain combines TRBV4-1 with TRBJ1-1; D is ambiguous. The length of the CDR3 is 15 residues. The V end was cut by 2 bases, the J end by 3 bases, with 13 bases between. CDR1 and CDR2 (germline): MGHRA, YSYEKL.

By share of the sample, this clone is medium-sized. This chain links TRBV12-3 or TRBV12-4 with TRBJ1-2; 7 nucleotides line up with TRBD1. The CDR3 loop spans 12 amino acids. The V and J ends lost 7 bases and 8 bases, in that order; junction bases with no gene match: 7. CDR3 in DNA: TGTGCCAGCAACCCAGGGGGACGCGGCTACACCTTC. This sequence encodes CASNPGGRGYTF.

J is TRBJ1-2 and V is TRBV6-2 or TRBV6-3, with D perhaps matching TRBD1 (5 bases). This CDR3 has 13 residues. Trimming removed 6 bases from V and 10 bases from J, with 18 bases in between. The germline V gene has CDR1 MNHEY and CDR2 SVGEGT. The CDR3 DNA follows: TGTGCCAGCAGCCTGCCCCAGGACACCTACTACACCTTC. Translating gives CASSLPQDTYYTF.